The 12 T cell receptor beta chains below come from one sample, sequenced in a study of blood T cell repertoires in COVID-19. Profiled with immunoSEQ multiplex PCR; TCRdb holds only in-frame clones, not every one. The sample has about 160,000 clones; over 75% are singletons. Input material: peripheral blood. The receptors come from an elderly man with COVID-19, enrolled during active disease.

This chain connects TRBV18 to TRBJ1-3, with unresolved D. In germline, CDR1 is KGHSH, CDR2 LQKENI. Trimming took off 3 bases at V and 0 bases at J, with 15 bases between the two ends. The CDR3 consists of 17 residues. As DNA, the CDR3 is TGTGCCAGCTCACCCGCCCCCGGAGGGCCCTCTGGAAACACCATATATTTT. Translated, it gives CASSPAPGGPSGNTIYF.

The chain recombines TRBV9 with TRBJ2-2; maybe TRBD1 (5 bases). The germline gives CDR1 SGDLS, CDR2 YYNGEE. V lost 5 bases, J lost 0 bases, and 8 bases lay in between. The CDR3 runs to 14 residues. The CDR3 region is CASRSGTNTGELFF. The CDR3, as DNA: TGTGCCAGCAGGTCAGGGACGAACACCGGGGAGCTGTTTTTT.

The rearrangement joins TRBV7-2 to TRBJ1-2, with D possibly being TRBD1 (6 bases). CDR1 and CDR2 from the germline V gene are SGHTA and FQGNSA. The CDR3 has 14 residues. Trimming took 1 base from V and 7 from J, leaving 13 bases between them. The CDR3 region is CASSLVQGPGGYTF. The CDR3 region has the DNA TGTGCCAGCAGCTTAGTACAGGGCCCAGGTGGCTACACCTTC.

The chain uses TRBV19 and TRBJ2-3; D is possibly TRBD1 (5 bases). The V and J ends lost 4 bases and 1 base respectively, with 18 bases between them. From germline, CDR1 is LNHDA and CDR2 SQIVND (reference sequence). The CDR3 consists of 17 residues. The CDR3 here is CASSKHRWESGTDTQYF. CDR3 DNA sequence: TGTGCCAGTAGTAAGCACAGGTGGGAATCCGGCACAGATACGCAGTATTTT.

The rearrangement joins TRBV27 to TRBJ2-2, with 7 bases fitting TRBD2. Germline CDR1 reads MNHEY; CDR2 reads SMNVEV (reference sequence). With V trimmed by 8 bases and J by 5 bases, 14 bases remained unmatched. The CDR3 is 16 amino acids. The CDR3 DNA reads TGTGCCAGCCGCCGGGGGGTAGCGGCGGGGACCGGGGAGCTGTTTTTT. This encodes CASRRGVAAGTGELFF.

This clone was counted a few times. The chain recombines TRBV10-3 with TRBJ1-2; D call uncertain. The CDR3 totals 13 residues. The V and J ends lost 2 bases and 8 bases respectively, with 12 bases between them. The germline gives CDR1 ENHRY, CDR2 SYGVKD. CDR3 DNA: TGTGCCATCAGTGAGACAAACTCGGGAGGCTACACCTTC. This encodes CAISETNSGGYTF.

The chain employs TRBV7-2 and TRBJ1-1, with D unclear. The V end lost 3 bases, the J end lost 0 bases, and 5 bases lay between the germline ends. Germline CDR1 SGHTA, CDR2 FQGNSA. This CDR3 is 13 amino acids long. The CDR3 region is CASSFRMNTEAFF. In DNA, the CDR3 is TGTGCCAGCAGCTTCAGGATGAACACTGAAGCTTTCTTT.

The chain employs TRBV13 and TRBJ2-7, with D perhaps TRBD1 (6 bases). CDR1 is PRHDT, CDR2 FYEKMQ, per germline (reference sequence). Trimming pared 4 bases from V and 3 bases from J, leaving 13 bases between. The CDR3 is made up of 14 amino acids. The CDR3 DNA follows: TGTGCCAGCAGCTCCAAAGGGGGTGGCTACGAGCAGTACTTC. Protein product: CASSSKGGGYEQYF. Looking up the rest from reference TRBV13 and TRBJ2-7 gives the full variable domain: AAGVIQSPRHLIKEKRETATLKCYPIPRHDTVYWYQQGPGQDPQFLISFYEKMQSDKGSIPDRFSAQQFSDYHSELNMSSLELGDSALYFCASSSKGGGYEQYFGPGTRLTVT.

The CDR3: CASSRGGGASYNEQFF. In nucleotides, the CDR3 is TGTGCCAGCTCAAGAGGCGGGGGGGCCTCATACAATGAGCAGTTCTTC. The V call is TRBV18, the J call TRBJ2-1; 9 nucleotides line up with TRBD2. V was clipped by 5 bases and J by 4 bases; unmatched bases: 9. CDR1 KGHSH and CDR2 LQKENI come from the germline V gene. This CDR3 has 16 amino acids.

This rearrangement joins TRBV5-4 to TRBJ2-7; TRBD2 agrees at 10 bases. The V gene end was trimmed by 5 bases and the J gene end by 11 bases; junction bases not matched to a gene: 13. The germline CDR1 and CDR2 sequences are SGHNT and YYREEE (reference sequence). CDR3 length: 14 amino acids. For the CDR3, the DNA is TGTGCCAGCAGAAACCGACTAGCGGGCCCGAGGGAGTACTTC. Encoded protein: CASRNRLAGPREYF. Drawing the rest from reference TRBV5-4 and TRBJ2-7, the complete variable domain is ETGVTQSPTHLIKTRGQQVTLRCSSQSGHNTVSWYQQALGQGPQFIFQYYREEENGRGNFPPRFSGLQFPNYSSELNVNALELDDSALYLCASRNRLAGPREYFGPGTRLTVT.

This clone has a handful of counts. This chain joins TRBV4-3 and TRBJ1-4; 7 positions agree with TRBD1. V shed 0 bases, J shed 3 bases, and the junction held 4 bases outside the gene matches. The CDR3 covers 16 residues. The germline CDR1 and CDR2 sequences are LGHNA and YSLEER. The CDR3, as DNA: TGCGCCAGCAGCCAAGATGTAGGGACAGCTAATGAAAAACTGTTTTTT. Translated, it gives CASSQDVGTANEKLFF.

This chain uses TRBV6-4 with TRBJ2-2; TRBD2 might be the D (5 bases). The CDR3 runs to 14 residues. Per the germline V gene, CDR1 is MRHNA and CDR2 is SNTAGT. V lost 7 bases to trimming and J lost 6 bases, with 15 bases between them. The CDR3 spells CASKMEEVAGELFF. CDR3 sequence (DNA): TGTGCCAGCAAGATGGAGGAGGTGGCCGGGGAGCTGTTTTTT.